These 6 T cell receptor beta chains share one sample of origin, sequenced in a study of identical twins (dated by TCRdb to 2015 to 2016). The library was built by means of 5' RACE. TCRdb records Illumina HiSeq 2000 as the sequencer. The public sequencing data were trimmed at Q25 with fastp and processed into clonotypes with MiXCR by TCRdb, which kept only in-frame beta chains. Rows matching on CDR3 protein sequence are summarized as one entry with the most common DNA and genes. Recorded for this sample are around 1.7 million distinct CDR3 sequences; about 31% of them occurred a single time. The ten largest make up approximately 0.25% of the sample. The sequencing sample was made of cord blood. The receptor source for this set is a newborn girl in good health.

This clonotype was found many times. V is TRBV20-1 and J is TRBJ2-7; a weak D match, TRBD2 (6 bases). CDR3 length equals 13 residues. The V and J ends lost 3 bases and 1 base respectively, with 10 bases between them. The germline gives CDR1 DFQATT, CDR2 SNEGSKA (reference sequence). CDR3 in amino acids: CSASLRDSYEQYF. DNA for the CDR3: TGCAGTGCTAGTTTGCGGGATTCCTACGAGCAGTACTTC.

The CDR3 loop reads CASSLEPSLPYEQYF. The CDR3 DNA follows: TGTGCCAGCAGCTTGGAGCCCAGCCTTCCCTACGAGCAGTACTTC. The chain couples TRBV5-5 to TRBJ2-7; D is unclear. Germline loops: CDR1 SGHKS, CDR2 YYEKEE (reference sequence). CDR3 length: 15 residues. V lost 0 bases to trimming and J lost 2 bases, with 12 bases between them.

This chain joins TRBV6-6 and TRBJ2-1; D gene uncertain. This CDR3 is 15 amino acids long. Germline CDR1 is MNHNY and CDR2 is SVGAGI (reference sequence). V lost 2 bases and J 0 bases, leaving 8 bases between the germline ends. CDR3 nucleotide sequence: TGTGCCAGCAGTTACCGGCCACGCTCCTACAATGAGCAGTTCTTC. This translates into CASSYRPRSYNEQFF.

This clonotype has ten or more counts. The chain recombines TRBV18 with TRBJ2-7, with D unclear. This CDR3 contains 13 residues. The V gene's germline CDR1 is KGHSH and CDR2 LQKENI. The V gene lost 8 bases and the J gene lost 0 bases, with 11 bases spanning the gap. The CDR3 reads CASSPSPSYEQYF. The CDR3 DNA follows: TGTGCCAGCAGCCCGAGCCCCTCCTACGAGCAGTACTTC. Complete variable domain (other parts from reference TRBV18 and TRBJ2-7): NAGVMQNPRHLVRRRGQEARLRCSPMKGHSHVYWYRQLPEEGLKFMVYLQKENIIDESGMPKERFSAEFPKEGPSILRIQQVVRGDSAAYFCASSPSPSYEQYFGPGTRLTVT.

This clonotype was seen a handful of times. This chain uses TRBV6-5 with TRBJ2-3; D not certain. The CDR3 is 12 amino acids. CDR1 is MNHEY, CDR2 SVGAGI, per germline. The ends were cut back, 5 bases at V and 8 bases at J, with 11 bases in the middle. The CDR3 DNA is TGTGCCAGCAGTCTCCCCTGGGGTACGCAGTATTTT. It is translated as CASSLPWGTQYF.

V is TRBV10-3 and J is TRBJ2-3; TRBD2 is a possible D gene (5 bases). Looked up from germline, CDR1 is ENHRY and CDR2 is SYGVKD. Trimming shortened V by 5 bases and J by 2 bases, and 8 bases separated the two germline ends. CDR3 length equals 13 residues. The CDR3 nucleotides read TGTGCCATCAGTAAGGAGGACACAGATACGCAGTATTTT. This sequence encodes CAISKEDTDTQYF.